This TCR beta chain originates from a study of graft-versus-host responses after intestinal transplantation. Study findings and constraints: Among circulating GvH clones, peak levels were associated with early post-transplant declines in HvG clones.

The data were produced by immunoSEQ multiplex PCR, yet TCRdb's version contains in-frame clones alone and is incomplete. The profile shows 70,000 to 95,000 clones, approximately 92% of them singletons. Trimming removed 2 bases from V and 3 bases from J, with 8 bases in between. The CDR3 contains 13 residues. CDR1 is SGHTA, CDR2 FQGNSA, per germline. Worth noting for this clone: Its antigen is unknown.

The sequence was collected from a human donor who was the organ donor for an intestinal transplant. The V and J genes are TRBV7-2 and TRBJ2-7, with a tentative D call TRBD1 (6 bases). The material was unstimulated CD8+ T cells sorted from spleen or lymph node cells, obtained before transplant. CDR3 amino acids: CASSLRGIYEQYF. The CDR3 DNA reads TGTGCCAGCAGCTTAAGGGGGATCTACGAGCAGTACTTC. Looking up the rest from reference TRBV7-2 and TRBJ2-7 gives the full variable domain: GAGVSQSPSNKVTEKGKDVELRCDPISGHTALYWYRQSLGQGLEFLIYFQGNSAPDKSGLPSDRFSAERTGGSVSTLTIQRTQQEDSAVYLCASSLRGIYEQYFGPGTRLTVT.